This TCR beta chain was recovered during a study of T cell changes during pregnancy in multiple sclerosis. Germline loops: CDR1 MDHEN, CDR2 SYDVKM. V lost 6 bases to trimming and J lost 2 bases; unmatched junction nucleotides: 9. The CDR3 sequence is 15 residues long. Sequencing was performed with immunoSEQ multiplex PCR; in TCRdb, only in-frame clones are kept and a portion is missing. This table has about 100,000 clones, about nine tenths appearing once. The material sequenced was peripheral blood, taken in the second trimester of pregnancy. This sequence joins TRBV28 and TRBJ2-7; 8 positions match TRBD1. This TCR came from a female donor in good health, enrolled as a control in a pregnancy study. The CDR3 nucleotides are TGTGCCAGCAGACCTAGGACAGGGAAGACCTACGAGCAGTACTTC. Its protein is CASRPRTGKTYEQYF.